This entry features one T cell receptor beta chain sequence. Its target is unknown. The repertoire was sequenced with immunoSEQ multiplex PCR; TCRdb's copy has only in-frame clones and lacks some. There are approximately 90,000 clones in the sample; more than 80% occur only once, and about 12% lies in the top ten. The data derive from a study of T cell responses to AZD1222 COVID-19 vaccine. Study in general: Recipients boosted at about 4 weeks or about 12 weeks are pooled. Overall study results and limits: A reported finding is that nearly half of spike-specific TCRs target unmutated variant regions. White British ancestry dominated among donors, who included more females, and clonal diversity was possibly underestimated.

Material: peripheral blood, obtained on day 0 of AZD1222 vaccination. The sequence came from an adult in good health.

CDR3 loop: CASSPNQGGYGYTF. In DNA form, the CDR3 reads TGTGCCAGCAGCCCAAACCAGGGGGGGTATGGCTACACCTTC. V and J are TRBV7-3 and TRBJ1-2, with 7 bases aligning to TRBD1. Trimming cost V 5 bases and J 5 bases; bases outside gene matches: 8. The CDR3 has 14 residues. The germline V gene encodes CDR1 SGHTA and CDR2 FQGTGA.